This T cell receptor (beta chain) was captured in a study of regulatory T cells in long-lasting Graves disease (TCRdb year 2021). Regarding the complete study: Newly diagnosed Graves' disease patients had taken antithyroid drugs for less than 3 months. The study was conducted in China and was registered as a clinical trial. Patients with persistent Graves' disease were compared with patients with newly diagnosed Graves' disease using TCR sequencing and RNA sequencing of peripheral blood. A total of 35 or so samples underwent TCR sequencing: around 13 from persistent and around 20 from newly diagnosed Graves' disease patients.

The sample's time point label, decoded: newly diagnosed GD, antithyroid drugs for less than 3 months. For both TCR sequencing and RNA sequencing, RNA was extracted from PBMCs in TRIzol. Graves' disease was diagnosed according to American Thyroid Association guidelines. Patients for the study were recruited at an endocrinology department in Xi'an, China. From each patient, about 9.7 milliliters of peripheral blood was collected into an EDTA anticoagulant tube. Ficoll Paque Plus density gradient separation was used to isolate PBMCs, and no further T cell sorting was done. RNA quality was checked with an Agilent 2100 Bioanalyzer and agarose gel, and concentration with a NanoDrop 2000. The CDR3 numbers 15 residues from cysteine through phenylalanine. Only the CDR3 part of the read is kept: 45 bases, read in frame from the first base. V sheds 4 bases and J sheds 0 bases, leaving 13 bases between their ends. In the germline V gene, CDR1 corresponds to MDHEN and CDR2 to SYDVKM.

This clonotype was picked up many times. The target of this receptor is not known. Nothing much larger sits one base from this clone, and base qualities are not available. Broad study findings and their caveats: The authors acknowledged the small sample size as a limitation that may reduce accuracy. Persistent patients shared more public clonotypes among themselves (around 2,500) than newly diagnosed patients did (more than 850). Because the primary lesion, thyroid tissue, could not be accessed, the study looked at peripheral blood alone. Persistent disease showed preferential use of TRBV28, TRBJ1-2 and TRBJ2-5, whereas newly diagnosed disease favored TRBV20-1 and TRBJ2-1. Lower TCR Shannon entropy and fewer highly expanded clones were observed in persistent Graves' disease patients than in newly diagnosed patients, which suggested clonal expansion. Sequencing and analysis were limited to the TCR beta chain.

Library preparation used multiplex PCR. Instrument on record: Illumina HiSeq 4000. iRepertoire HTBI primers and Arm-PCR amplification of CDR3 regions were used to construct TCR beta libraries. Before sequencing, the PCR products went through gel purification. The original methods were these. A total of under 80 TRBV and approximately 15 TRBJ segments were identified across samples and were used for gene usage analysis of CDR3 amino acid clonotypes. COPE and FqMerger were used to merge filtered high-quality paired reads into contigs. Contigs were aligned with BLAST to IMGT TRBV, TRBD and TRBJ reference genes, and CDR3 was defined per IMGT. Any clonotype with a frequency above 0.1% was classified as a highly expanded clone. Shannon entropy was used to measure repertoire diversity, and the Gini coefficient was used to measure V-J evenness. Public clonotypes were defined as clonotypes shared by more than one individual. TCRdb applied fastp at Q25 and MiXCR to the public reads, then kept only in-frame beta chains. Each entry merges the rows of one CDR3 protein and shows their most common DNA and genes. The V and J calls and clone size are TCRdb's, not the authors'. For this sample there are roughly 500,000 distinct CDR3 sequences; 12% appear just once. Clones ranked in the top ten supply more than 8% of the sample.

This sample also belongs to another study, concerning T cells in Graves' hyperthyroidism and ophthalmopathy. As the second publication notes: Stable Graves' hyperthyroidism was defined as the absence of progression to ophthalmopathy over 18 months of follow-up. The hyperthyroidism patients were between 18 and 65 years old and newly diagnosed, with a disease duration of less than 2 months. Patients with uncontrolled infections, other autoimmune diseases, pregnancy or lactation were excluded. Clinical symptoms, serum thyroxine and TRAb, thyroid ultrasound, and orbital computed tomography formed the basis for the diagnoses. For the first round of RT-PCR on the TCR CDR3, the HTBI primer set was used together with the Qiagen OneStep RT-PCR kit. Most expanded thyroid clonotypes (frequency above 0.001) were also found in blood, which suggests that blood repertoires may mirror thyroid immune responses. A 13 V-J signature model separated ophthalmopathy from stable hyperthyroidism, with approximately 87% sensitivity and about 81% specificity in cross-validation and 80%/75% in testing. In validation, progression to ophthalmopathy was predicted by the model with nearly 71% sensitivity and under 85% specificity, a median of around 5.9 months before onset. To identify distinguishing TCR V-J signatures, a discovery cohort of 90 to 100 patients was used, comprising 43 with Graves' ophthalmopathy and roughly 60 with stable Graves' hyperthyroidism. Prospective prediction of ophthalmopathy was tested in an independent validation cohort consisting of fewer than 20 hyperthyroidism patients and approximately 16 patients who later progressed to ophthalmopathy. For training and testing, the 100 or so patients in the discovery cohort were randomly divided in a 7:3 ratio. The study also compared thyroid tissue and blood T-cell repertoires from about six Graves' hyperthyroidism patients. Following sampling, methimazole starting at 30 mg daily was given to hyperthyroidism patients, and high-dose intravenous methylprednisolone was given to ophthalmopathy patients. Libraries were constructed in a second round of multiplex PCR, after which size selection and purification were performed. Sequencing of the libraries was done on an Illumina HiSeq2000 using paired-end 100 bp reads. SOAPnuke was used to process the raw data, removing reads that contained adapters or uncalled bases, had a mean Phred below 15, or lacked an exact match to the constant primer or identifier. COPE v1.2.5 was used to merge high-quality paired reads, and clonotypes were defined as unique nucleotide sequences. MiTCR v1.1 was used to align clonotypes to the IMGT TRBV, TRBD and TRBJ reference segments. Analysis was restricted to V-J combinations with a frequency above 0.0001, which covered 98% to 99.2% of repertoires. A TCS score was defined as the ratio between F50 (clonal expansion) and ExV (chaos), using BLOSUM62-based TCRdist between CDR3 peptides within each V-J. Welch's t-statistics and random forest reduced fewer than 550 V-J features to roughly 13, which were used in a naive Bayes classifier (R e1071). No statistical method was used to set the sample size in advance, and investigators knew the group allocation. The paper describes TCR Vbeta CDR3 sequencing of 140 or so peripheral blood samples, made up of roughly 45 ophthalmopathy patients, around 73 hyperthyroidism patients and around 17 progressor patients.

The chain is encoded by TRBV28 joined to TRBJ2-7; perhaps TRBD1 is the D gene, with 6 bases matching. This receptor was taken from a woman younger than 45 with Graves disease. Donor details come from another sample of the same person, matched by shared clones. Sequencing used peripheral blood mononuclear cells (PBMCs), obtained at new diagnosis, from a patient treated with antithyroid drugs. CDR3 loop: CASSSGQFSSYEQYF. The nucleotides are TGTGCCAGCAGTTCTGGACAGTTTAGCTCCTACGAGCAGTACTTC.